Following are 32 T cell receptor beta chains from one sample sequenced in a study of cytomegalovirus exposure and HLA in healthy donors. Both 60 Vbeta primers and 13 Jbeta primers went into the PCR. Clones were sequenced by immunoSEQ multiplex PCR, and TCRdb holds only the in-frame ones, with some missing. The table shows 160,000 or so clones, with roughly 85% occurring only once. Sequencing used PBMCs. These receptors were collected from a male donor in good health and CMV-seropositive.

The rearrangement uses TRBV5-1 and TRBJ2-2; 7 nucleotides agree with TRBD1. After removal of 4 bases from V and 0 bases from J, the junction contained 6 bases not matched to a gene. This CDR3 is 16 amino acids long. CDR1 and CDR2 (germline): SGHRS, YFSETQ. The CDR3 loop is CASSQAGTANTGELFF. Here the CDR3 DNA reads TGCGCCAGCAGCCAGGCCGGGACAGCGAACACCGGGGAGCTGTTTTTT.

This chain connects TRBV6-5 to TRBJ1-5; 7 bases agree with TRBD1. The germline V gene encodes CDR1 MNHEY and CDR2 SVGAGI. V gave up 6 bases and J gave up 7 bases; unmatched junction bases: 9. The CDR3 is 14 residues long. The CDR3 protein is CASSQQGSEQPQHF. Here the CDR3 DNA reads TGTGCCAGCAGCCAACAGGGGTCGGAGCAGCCCCAGCATTTT.

CDR3 nucleotide sequence: TGTGCCAGCACCAGACAGGGGTACGAGCAGTACTTC. As protein: CASTRQGYEQYF. V usage is TRBV28 and J usage is TRBJ2-7; 8 bases fit TRBD1. J gave up 4 bases and V 7 bases, and 3 bases lay outside the gene matches. The CDR3 loop spans 12 amino acids. Germline V CDR1 and CDR2: MDHEN, SYDVKM. Looking up the rest from reference TRBV28 and TRBJ2-7 gives the full variable domain: DVKVTQSSRYLVKRTGEKVFLECVQDMDHENMFWYRQDPGLGLRLIYFSYDVKMKEKGDIPEGYSVSREKKERFSLILESASTNQTSMYLCASTRQGYEQYFGPGTRLTVT.

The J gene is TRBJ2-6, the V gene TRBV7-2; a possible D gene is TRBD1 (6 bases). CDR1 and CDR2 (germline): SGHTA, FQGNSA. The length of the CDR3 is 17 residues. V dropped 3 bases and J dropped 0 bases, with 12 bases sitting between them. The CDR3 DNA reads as TGTGCCAGCAGCTTGAGGGTAGGGGGCTCTGGGGCCAACGTCCTGACTTTC. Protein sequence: CASSLRVGGSGANVLTF.

This CDR3 is CASSLLRESRIETQYF. CDR3 coding DNA: TGTGCCAGCAGCTTACTGCGGGAGTCGAGGATTGAGACCCAGTACTTC. The V gene is TRBV5-6, the J gene TRBJ2-5, with 7 bases lining up with TRBD2. The trim removed 2 bases at V and 5 bases at J, leaving 12 bases unmatched. Germline CDR1 reads SGHDT; CDR2 reads YYEEEE. The CDR3 totals 16 residues.

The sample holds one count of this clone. This CDR3 reads CASSRTGENTGELFF. The CDR3 DNA sequence: TGTGCCAGCAGCCGGACAGGGGAGAACACCGGGGAGCTGTTTTTT. J is TRBJ2-2 and V is TRBV7-2, with 9 bases fitting TRBD1. Trimming cost V 5 bases and J 1 base; bases outside gene matches: 2. The germline V gene has CDR1 SGHTA and CDR2 FQGNSA. CDR3 length: 15 residues.

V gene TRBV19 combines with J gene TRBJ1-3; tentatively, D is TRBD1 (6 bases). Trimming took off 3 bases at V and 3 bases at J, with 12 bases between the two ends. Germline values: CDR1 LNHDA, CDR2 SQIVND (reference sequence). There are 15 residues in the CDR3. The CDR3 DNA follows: TGTGCCAGTAGTATGCCCCAGGGGCTTGGAAACACCATATATTTT. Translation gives CASSMPQGLGNTIYF.

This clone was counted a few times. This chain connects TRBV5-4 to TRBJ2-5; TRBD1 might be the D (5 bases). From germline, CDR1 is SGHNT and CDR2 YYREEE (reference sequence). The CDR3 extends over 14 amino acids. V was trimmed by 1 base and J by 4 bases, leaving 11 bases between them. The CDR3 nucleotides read TGTGCCAGCAGCTTGATGGGAAGGGGAGAGACCCAGTACTTC. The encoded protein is CASSLMGRGETQYF.

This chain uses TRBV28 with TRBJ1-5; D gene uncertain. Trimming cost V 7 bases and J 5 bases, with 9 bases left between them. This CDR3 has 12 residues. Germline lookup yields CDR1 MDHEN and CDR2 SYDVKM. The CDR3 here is CASTWGDQPQHF. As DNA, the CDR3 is TGTGCCAGCACGTGGGGAGATCAGCCCCAGCATTTT. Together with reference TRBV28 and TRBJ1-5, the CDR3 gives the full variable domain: DVKVTQSSRYLVKRTGEKVFLECVQDMDHENMFWYRQDPGLGLRLIYFSYDVKMKEKGDIPEGYSVSREKKERFSLILESASTNQTSMYLCASTWGDQPQHFGDGTRLSIL.

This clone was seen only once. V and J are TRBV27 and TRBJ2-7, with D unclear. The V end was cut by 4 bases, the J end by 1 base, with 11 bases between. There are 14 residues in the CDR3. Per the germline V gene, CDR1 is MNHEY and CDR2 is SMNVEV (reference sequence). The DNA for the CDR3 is TGTGCCAGCAGTTCCCCACTGGTTTCCTACGAGCAGTACTTC. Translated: CASSSPLVSYEQYF.

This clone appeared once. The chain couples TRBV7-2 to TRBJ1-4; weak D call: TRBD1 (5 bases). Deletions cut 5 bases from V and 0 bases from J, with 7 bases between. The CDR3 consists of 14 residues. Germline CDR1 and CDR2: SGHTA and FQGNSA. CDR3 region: CASSPGTTNEKLFF. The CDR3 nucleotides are TGTGCCAGCAGCCCAGGGACAACTAATGAAAAACTGTTTTTT.

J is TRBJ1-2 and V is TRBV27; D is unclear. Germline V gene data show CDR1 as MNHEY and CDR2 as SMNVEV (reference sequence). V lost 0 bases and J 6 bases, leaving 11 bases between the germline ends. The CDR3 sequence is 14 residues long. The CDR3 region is CASSLSTDSHGYTF. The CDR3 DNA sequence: TGTGCCAGCAGTTTATCGACGGACTCCCATGGCTACACCTTC.

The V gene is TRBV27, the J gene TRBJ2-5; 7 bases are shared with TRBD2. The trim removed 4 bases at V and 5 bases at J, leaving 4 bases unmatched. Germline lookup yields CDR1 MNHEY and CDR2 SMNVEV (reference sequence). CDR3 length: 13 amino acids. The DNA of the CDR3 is TGTGCCAGCAGTTCCTGGACTAGTGAGACCCAGTACTTC. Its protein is CASSSWTSETQYF.

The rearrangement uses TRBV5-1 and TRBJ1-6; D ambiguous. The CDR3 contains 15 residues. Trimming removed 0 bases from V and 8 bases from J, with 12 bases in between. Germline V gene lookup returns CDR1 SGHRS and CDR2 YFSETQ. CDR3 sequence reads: CASSLAGRADSPLHF. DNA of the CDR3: TGCGCCAGCAGCTTGGCCGGGCGGGCTGATTCACCCCTCCACTTT.

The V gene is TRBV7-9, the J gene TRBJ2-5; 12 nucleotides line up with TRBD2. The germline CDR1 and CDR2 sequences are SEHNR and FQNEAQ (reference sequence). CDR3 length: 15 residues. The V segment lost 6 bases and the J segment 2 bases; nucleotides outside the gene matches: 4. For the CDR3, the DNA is TGTGCCAGCAGTCTCGGGACTAGCGGGCAAGAGACCCAGTACTTC. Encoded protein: CASSLGTSGQETQYF.

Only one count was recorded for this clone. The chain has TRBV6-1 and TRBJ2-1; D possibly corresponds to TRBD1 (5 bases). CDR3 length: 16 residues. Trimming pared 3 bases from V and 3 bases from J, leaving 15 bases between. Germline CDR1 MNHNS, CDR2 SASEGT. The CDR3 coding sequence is TGTGCCAGCAGTGAGCCAGGGTTCGGGTTCTACAATGAGCAGTTCTTC. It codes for CASSEPGFGFYNEQFF.

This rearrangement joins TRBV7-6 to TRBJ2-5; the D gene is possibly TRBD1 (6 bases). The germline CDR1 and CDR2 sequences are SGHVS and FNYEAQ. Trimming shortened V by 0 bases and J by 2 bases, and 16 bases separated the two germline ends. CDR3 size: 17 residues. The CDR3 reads CASSLATGTRGQETQYF. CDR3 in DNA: TGTGCCAGCAGCTTAGCAACCGGGACAAGAGGACAAGAGACCCAGTACTTC. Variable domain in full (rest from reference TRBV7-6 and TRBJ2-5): GAGVSQSPRYKVTKRGQDVALRCDPISGHVSLYWYRQALGQGPEFLTYFNYEAQQDKSGLPNDRFSAERPEGSISTLTIQRTEQRDSAMYRCASSLATGTRGQETQYFGPGTRLLVL.

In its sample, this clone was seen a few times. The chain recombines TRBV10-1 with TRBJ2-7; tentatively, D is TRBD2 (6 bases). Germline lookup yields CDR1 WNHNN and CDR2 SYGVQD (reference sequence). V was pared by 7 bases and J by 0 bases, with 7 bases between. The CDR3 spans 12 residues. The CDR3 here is CASNGSSYEQYF. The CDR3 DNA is TGCGCCAGCAACGGGAGCTCCTACGAGCAGTACTTC.

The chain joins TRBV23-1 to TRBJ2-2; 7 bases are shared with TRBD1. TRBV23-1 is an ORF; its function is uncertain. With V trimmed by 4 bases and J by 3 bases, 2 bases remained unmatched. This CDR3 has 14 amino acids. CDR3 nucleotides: TGCGCCAGCAGTCGGGACAGCTACACCGGGGAGCTGTTTTTT. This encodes CASSRDSYTGELFF.

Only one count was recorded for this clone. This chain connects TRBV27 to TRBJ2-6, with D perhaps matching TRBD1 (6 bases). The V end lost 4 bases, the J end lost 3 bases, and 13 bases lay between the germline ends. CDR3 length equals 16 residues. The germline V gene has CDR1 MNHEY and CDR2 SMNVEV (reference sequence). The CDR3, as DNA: TGTGCCAGCAGTTCTCAACAGGGTTATGGGGCCAACGTCCTGACTTTC. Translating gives CASSSQQGYGANVLTF.

The CDR3 here is CASSIEGAWQPQHF. The CDR3, as DNA: TGTGCCAGTAGTATAGAGGGCGCATGGCAGCCCCAGCATTTT. J is TRBJ1-5 and V is TRBV19; D ambiguous. Germline V gene lookup returns CDR1 LNHDA and CDR2 SQIVND (reference sequence). The CDR3 is made up of 14 amino acids. V was trimmed by 0 bases and J by 7 bases, leaving 10 bases between them.

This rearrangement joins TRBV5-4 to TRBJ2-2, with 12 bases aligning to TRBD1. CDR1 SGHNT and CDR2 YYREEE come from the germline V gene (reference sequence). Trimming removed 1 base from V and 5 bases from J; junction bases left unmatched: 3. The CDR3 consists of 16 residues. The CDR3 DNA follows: TGTGCCAGCAGCTTGCCGGGACAGGGGGCAACCGGGGAGCTGTTTTTT. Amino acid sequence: CASSLPGQGATGELFF.

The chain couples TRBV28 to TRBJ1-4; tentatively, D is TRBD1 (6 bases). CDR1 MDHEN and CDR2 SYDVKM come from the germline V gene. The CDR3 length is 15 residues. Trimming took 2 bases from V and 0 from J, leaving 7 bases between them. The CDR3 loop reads CASSLGGATNEKLFF. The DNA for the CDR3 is TGTGCCAGCAGTTTAGGGGGCGCAACTAATGAAAAACTGTTTTTT.

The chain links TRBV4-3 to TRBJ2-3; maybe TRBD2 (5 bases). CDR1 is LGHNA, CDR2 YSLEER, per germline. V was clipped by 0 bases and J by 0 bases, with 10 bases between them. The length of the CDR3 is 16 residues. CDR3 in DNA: TGCGCCAGCAGCCAAGATACAAGCGGTAGCACAGATACGCAGTATTTT. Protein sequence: CASSQDTSGSTDTQYF.

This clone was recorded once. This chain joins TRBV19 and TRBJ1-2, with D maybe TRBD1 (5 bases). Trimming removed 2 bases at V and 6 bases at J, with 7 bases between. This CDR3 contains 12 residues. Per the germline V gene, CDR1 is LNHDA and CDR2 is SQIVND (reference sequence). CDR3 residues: CASSISGDGYTF. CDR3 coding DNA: TGTGCCAGTAGTATATCGGGGGATGGCTACACCTTC.

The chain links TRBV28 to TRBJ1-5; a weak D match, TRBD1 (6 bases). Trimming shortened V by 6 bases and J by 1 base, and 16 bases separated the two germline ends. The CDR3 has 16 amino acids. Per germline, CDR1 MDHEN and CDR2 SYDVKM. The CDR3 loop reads CASSQGGGLSNQPQHF. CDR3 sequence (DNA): TGTGCCAGCAGCCAAGGGGGAGGGCTCAGCAATCAGCCCCAGCATTTT.

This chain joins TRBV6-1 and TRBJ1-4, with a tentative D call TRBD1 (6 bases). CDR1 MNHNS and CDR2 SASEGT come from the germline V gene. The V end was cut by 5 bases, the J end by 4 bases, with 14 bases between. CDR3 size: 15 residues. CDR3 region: CASSPRDNYNEKLFF. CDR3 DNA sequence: TGTGCCAGCAGTCCCCGGGACAACTATAATGAAAAACTGTTTTTT.

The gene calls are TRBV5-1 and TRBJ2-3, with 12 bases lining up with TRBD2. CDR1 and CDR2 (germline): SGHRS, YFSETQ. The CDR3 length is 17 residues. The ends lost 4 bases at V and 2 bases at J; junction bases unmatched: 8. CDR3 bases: TGCGCCAGCAGCGTCGGACTAGCGGGACCCATCACAGATACGCAGTATTTT. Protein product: CASSVGLAGPITDTQYF.

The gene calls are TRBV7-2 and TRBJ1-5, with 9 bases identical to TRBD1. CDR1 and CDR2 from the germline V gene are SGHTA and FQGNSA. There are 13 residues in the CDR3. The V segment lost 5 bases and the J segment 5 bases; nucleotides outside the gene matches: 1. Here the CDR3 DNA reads TGTGCCAGCAGCAGGGACAGGGATCAGCCCCAGCATTTT. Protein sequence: CASSRDRDQPQHF.

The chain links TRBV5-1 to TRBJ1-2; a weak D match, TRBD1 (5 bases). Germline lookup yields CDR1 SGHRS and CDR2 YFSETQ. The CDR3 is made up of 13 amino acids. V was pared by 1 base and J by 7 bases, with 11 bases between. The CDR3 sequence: CASSLRTSAGYTF. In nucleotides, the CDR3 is TGCGCCAGCAGCTTGAGGACATCGGCTGGCTACACCTTC.

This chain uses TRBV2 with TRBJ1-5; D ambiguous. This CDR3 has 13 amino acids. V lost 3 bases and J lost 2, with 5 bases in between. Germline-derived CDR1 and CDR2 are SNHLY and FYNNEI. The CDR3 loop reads CASSDERNQPQHF. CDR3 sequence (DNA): TGTGCCAGCAGTGACGAGCGCAATCAGCCCCAGCATTTT.

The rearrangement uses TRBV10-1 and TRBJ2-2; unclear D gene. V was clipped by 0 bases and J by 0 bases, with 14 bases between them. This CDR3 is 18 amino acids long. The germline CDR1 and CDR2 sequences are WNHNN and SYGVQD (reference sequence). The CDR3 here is CASSESASSAANTGELFF. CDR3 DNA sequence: TGCGCCAGCAGTGAGTCGGCATCATCGGCGGCGAACACCGGGGAGCTGTTTTTT.